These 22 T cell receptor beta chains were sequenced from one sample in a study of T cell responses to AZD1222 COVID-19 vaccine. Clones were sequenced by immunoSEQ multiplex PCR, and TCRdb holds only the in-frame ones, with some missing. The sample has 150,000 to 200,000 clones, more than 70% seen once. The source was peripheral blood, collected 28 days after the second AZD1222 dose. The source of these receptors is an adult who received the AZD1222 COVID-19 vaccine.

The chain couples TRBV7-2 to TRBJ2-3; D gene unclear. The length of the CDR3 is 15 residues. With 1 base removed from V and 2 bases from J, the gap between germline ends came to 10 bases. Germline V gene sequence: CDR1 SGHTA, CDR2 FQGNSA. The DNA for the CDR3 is TGTGCCAGCAGCTTAGTGGGTGGTTACACAGATACGCAGTATTTT. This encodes CASSLVGGYTDTQYF.

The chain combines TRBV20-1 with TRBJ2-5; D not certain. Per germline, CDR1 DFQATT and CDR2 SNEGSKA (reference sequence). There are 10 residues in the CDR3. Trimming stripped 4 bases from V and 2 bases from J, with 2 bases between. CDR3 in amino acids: CSAKQETQYF. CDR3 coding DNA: TGCAGTGCTAAACAAGAGACCCAGTACTTC.

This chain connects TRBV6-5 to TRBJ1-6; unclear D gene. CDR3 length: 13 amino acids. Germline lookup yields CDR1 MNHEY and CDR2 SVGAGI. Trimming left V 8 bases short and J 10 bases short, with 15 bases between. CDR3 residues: CASGKGLRSPLHF. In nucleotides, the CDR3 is TGTGCCAGCGGGAAAGGGTTAAGGTCACCCCTCCACTTT.

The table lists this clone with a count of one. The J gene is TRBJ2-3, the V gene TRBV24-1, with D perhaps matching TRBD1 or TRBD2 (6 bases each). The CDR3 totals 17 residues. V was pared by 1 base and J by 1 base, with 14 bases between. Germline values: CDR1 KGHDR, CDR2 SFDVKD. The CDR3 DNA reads TGTGCCACCAGTGATTTCCAAGGGGGGCGCGGCACAGATACGCAGTATTTT. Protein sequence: CATSDFQGGRGTDTQYF.

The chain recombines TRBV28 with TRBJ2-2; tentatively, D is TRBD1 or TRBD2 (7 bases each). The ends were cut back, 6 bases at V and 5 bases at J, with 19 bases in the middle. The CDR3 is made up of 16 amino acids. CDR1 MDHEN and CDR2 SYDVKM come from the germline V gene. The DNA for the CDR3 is TGTGCCAGCAGCTCTAATAACAGGGGAGGGACCGGGGAGCTGTTTTTT. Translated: CASSSNNRGGTGELFF.

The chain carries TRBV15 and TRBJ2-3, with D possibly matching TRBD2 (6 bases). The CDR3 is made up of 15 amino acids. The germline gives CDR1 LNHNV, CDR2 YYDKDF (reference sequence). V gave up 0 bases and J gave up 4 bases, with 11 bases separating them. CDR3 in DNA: TGTGCCACCAGCAGAGATCGCGGGACGGCAGATACGCAGTATTTT. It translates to CATSRDRGTADTQYF.

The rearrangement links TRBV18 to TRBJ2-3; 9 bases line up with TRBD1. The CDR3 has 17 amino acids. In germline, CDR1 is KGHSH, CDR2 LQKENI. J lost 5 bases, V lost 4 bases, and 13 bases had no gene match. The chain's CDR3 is CASSLIHIGTGLDTQYF. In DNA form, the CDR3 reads TGTGCCAGCTCACTAATTCACATCGGGACAGGGCTAGATACGCAGTATTTT.

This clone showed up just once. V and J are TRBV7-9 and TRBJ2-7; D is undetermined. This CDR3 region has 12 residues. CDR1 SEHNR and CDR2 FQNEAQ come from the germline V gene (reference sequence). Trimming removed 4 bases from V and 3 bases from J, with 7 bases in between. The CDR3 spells CASSSRNYEQYF. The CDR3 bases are TGTGCCAGCAGCTCTCGGAACTACGAGCAGTACTTC. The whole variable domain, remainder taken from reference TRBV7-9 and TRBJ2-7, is DTGVSQNPRHKITKRGQNVTFRCDPISEHNRLYWYRQTLGQGPEFLTYFQNEAQLEKSRLLSDRFSAERPKGSFSTLEIQRTEQGDSAMYLCASSSRNYEQYFGPGTRLTVT.

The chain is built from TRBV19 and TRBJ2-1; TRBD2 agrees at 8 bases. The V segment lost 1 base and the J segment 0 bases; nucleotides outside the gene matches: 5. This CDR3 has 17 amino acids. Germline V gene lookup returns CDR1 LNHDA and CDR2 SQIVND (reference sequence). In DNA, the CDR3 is TGTGCCAGTAGTATAGGGACTAGCCTGAGCTCCTACAATGAGCAGTTCTTC. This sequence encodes CASSIGTSLSSYNEQFF.

CDR3 bases: TGTGCCAGCAGTTTAGAGCAATACCAGCAGTACTTC. Translating gives CASSLEQYQQYF. The chain has TRBV12-3 or TRBV12-4 and TRBJ2-7; D unclear. The CDR3 sequence is 12 residues long. V gave up 1 base and J gave up 8 bases, with 9 bases separating them.

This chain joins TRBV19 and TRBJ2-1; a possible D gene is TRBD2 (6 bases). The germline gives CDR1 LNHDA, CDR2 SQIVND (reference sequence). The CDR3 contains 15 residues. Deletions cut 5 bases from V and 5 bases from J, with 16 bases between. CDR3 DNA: TGTGCCAGTAGTCCCCGAAGGGGAGGTAACAATGAGCAGTTCTTC. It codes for CASSPRRGGNNEQFF.

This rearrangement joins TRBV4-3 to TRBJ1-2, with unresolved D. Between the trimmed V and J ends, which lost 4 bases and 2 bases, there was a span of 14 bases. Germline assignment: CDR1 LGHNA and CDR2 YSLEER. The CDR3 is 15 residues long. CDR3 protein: CASSRTQPGNYGYTF. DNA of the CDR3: TGCGCCAGCAGCCGTACTCAGCCAGGAAACTATGGCTACACCTTC.

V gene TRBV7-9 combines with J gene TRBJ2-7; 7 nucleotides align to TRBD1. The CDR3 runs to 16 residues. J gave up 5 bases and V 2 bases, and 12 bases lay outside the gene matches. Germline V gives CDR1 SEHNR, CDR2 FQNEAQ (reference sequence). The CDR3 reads CASSLSPRGPSDEQYF. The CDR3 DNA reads TGTGCCAGCAGCTTAAGTCCGAGGGGGCCGTCTGACGAGCAGTACTTC.

The CDR3 spells CASSYPGTTDTQYF. CDR3 sequence (DNA): TGTGCCAGCAGCTACCCAGGGACTACAGATACGCAGTATTTT. J is TRBJ2-3 and V is TRBV7-3, with D possibly matching TRBD2 (6 bases). This CDR3 is built from 14 residues. Germline V gene sequence: CDR1 SGHTA, CDR2 FQGTGA. The germline V and J ends were trimmed by 4 bases and 3 bases, with 11 bases remaining between them.

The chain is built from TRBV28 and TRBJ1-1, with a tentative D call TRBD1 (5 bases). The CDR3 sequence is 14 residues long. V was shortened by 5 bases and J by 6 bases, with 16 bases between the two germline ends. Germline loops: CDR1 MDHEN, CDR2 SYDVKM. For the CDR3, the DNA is TGTGCCAGCAGTAATTCAGGGTCAGTGGCTGAAGCTTTCTTT. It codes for CASSNSGSVAEAFF.

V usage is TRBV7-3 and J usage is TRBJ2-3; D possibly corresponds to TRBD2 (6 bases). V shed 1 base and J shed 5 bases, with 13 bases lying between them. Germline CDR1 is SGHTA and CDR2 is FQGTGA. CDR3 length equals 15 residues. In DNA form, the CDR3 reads TGTGCCAGCAGCTTAAGCCCGGGACTTCAAGATACGCAGTATTTT. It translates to CASSLSPGLQDTQYF.

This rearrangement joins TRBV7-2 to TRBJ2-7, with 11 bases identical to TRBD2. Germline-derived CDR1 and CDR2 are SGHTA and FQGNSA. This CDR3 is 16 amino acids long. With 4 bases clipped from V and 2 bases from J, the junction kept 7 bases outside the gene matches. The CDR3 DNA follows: TGTGCCAGCAGCTCCGGGACTAGCGGAGCCGCCTACGAGCAGTACTTC. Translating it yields CASSSGTSGAAYEQYF.

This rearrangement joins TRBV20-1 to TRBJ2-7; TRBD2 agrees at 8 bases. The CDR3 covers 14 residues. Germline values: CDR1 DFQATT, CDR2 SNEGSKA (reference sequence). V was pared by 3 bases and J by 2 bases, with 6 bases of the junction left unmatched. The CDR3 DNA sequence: TGCAGTGCTAGTGGCGGGGGGACGGCCTACGAGCAGTACTTC. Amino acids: CSASGGGTAYEQYF.

CDR3 region: CASSIGANNEQFF. CDR3 nucleotide sequence: TGTGCCAGTAGTATAGGGGCGAACAATGAGCAGTTCTTC. The V and J genes are TRBV19 and TRBJ2-1; the D is unclear. Germline CDR1 reads LNHDA; CDR2 reads SQIVND (reference sequence). The CDR3 is 13 residues long. The germline V and J ends were trimmed by 1 base and 5 bases, with 6 bases remaining between them.

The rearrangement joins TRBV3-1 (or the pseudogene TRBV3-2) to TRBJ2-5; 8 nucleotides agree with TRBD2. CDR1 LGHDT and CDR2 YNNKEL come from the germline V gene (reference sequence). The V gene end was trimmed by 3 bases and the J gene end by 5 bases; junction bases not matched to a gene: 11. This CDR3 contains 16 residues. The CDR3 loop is CASSQPSSGIGETQYF. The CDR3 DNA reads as TGTGCCAGCAGCCAGCCGAGTAGCGGGATTGGGGAGACCCAGTACTTC.

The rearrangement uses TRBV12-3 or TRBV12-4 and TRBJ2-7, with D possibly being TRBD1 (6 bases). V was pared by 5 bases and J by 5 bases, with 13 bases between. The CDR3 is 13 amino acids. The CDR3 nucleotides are TGTGCCAGCAGTCCGGCACAGGGACACGAGCAGTACTTC. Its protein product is CASSPAQGHEQYF.

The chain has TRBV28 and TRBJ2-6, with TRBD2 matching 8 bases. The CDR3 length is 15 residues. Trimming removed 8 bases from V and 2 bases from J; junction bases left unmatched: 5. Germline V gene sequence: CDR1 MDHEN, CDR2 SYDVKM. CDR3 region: CASEPGGAGANVLTF. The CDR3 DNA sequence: TGTGCCAGCGAACCCGGGGGGGCTGGGGCCAACGTCCTGACTTTC.